Listed below are T cell receptor beta chains from one sample, sequenced in a study of blood T cell repertoires in COVID-19. Repertoires were generated with immunoSEQ multiplex PCR, while TCRdb's copy carries only in-frame clones and drops some. The sample shows a few hundred thousand clones, 65% to 90% of them seen only once. Sequenced input: PBMCs or T cells enriched from blood (not recorded which). Source of these receptors: a woman in her late teens or twenties who had recovered from COVID-19. The CDR3 runs from the conserved cysteine through the conserved F or W. The order of the fields is J gene, clone size, V gene, CDR3 length, D gene, CDR3 protein, CDR3 DNA. D genes are given only for firm matches. Clone sizes are given selectively: once, few, many, or a class where the clone is expanded.

TRBJ1-3 | - | TRBV7-9 | 14 | - | CASSTGATGNTIYF | TGTGCCAGCAGTACAGGAGCAACTGGAAACACCATATATTTT
TRBJ1-1 | - | TRBV3-1/TRBV3-2 | 16 | TRBD1 | CASSQLGTVRRTEAFF | TGTGCCAGCAGCCAACTAGGGACAGTTCGGAGGACTGAAGCTTTCTTT
TRBJ2-1 | - | TRBV11-2 | 16 | - | CASSSGGVAVHNEQFF | TGTGCCAGCAGTTCGGGCGGGGTAGCGGTACACAATGAGCAGTTCTTC
TRBJ1-1 | - | TRBV28 | 12 | TRBD1 | CASSLRTGKAFF | TGTGCCAGCAGTCTCCGGACAGGGAAAGCTTTCTTT
TRBJ1-5 | - | TRBV19 | 14 | - | CASSSLGEAQPQHF | TGTGCCAGTAGTAGCCTAGGAGAAGCCCAGCCCCAGCATTTT
TRBJ2-1 | - | TRBV27 | 15 | TRBD2 | CASSLSLAGVYEQFF | TGTGCCAGCAGTCTCTCCCTAGCGGGGGTTTATGAGCAGTTCTTC
TRBJ1-1 | - | TRBV18 | 15 | TRBD1 | CASSPPGDRGAEAFF | TGTGCCAGCTCACCACCGGGTGACAGGGGTGCTGAAGCTTTCTTT
TRBJ1-2 | - | TRBV7-2 | 17 | TRBD1 | CASSLDSSGTGVGGYTF | TGTGCCAGCAGCTTAGATTCGTCGGGGACAGGGGTTGGCGGCTACACCTTC
TRBJ1-1 | - | TRBV7-2 | 18 | - | CASSLELGQIHMKWGAFF | TGTGCCAGCAGCTTAGAACTAGGTCAGATACATATGAAGTGGGGTGCTTTCTTT
TRBJ1-2 | - | TRBV12-3/TRBV12-4 | 13 | - | CASSSFQVDGYTF | TGTGCCAGCAGCTCATTCCAGGTGGATGGCTACACCTTC
TRBJ2-1 | - | TRBV14 | 16 | - | CASSQVGGSSYNEQFF | TGTGCCAGCAGCCAAGTCGGAGGGAGTTCCTACAATGAGCAGTTCTTC
TRBJ2-7 | - | TRBV4-1 | 16 | TRBD2 | CASSQVRGGAAYEQYF | TGCGCCAGCAGCCAAGTACGCGGGGGGGCCGCCTACGAGCAGTACTTC
TRBJ1-2 | few | TRBV30 | 13 | - | CAWSVRSDFGYTF | TGTGCCTGGAGTGTACGCAGTGACTTCGGCTACACCTTC
TRBJ2-2 | - | TRBV6-1 | 14 | TRBD1 | CASSEVQGTGELFF | TGTGCCAGCAGTGAGGTACAGGGGACCGGGGAGCTGTTTTTT
TRBJ1-1 | once | TRBV4-1 | 18 | - | CASSHERWAAFLNTEAFF | TGCGCCAGCAGCCATGAGAGATGGGCAGCCTTCTTGAACACTGAAGCTTTCTTT
TRBJ2-7 | once | TRBV14 | 13 | - | CASSRKGNNEQYF | TGTGCCAGCAGCCGGAAGGGGAATAACGAGCAGTACTTC
TRBJ1-1 | - | TRBV12-3/TRBV12-4 | 13 | - | CASVFEINTEAFF | TGTGCCAGCGTATTCGAGATTAACACTGAAGCTTTCTTT
TRBJ1-3 | - | TRBV30 | 13 | TRBD1 | CAWSRDSGNTIYF | TGTGCCTGGAGTCGGGACAGTGGAAACACCATATATTTT
TRBJ1-1 | - | TRBV11-3 | 13 | - | CASSLRKEAEAFF | TGTGCCAGCAGTCTAAGGAAGGAGGCTGAAGCTTTCTTT
TRBJ2-1 | - | TRBV19 | 15 | TRBD2 | CASSLTSGEYNEQFF | TGTGCCAGTAGCCTTACTAGCGGGGAATACAATGAGCAGTTCTTC
TRBJ1-3 | - | TRBV7-9 | 14 | - | CASSVRDKRNTIYF | TGTGCCAGCAGCGTCCGGGACAAAAGAAACACCATATATTTT
TRBJ1-1 | - | TRBV11-2 | 14 | - | CASSLEWRGTEAFF | TGTGCCAGCAGCTTAGAATGGAGGGGCACTGAAGCTTTCTTT
TRBJ1-3 | - | TRBV9 | 15 | - | CASSVGGLPQDTIYF | TGTGCCAGCAGCGTAGGAGGGCTACCGCAGGACACCATATATTTT
TRBJ2-2 | - | TRBV27 | 15 | TRBD1 | CASSLGTENTGELFF | TGTGCCAGCAGTTTGGGGACAGAGAACACCGGGGAGCTGTTTTTT
TRBJ1-1 | few | TRBV7-6 | 15 | TRBD1 | CASSLGTGVGGEAFF | TGTGCCAGCAGCTTAGGGACAGGGGTAGGCGGTGAAGCTTTCTTT
TRBJ1-2 | once | TRBV27 | 11 | - | CASWTRYGYTF | TGTGCCAGCTGGACACGCTATGGCTACACCTTC
TRBJ2-1 | - | TRBV19 | 15 | TRBD2 | CASSPAGGPYNEQFF | TGTGCCAGTAGTCCCGCGGGGGGGCCCTACAATGAGCAGTTCTTC
TRBJ2-3 | - | TRBV3-1/TRBV3-2 | 17 | TRBD2 | CASSSRLALNNADTQYF | TGTGCCAGCAGCTCGAGACTAGCGCTCAATAATGCAGATACGCAGTATTTT
TRBJ1-2 | - | TRBV19 | 16 | TRBD1 | CASSNRLGQGAHGYTF | TGTGCCAGTAGTAACCGACTGGGACAGGGGGCCCATGGCTACACCTTC
TRBJ1-5 | - | TRBV20-1 | 15 | - | CSASTQGHGNQPQHF | TGCAGTGCTAGTACGCAGGGTCATGGCAATCAGCCCCAGCATTTT
TRBJ2-7 | - | TRBV2 | 12 | - | CASIGRGYEQYF | TGTGCCAGCATCGGTAGGGGTTACGAGCAGTACTTC
TRBJ1-1 | - | TRBV7-9 | 13 | - | CASSLDADTEAFF | TGTGCCAGCAGCTTAGATGCGGACACTGAAGCTTTCTTT
TRBJ1-4 | - | TRBV18 | 16 | - | CASSPRHTATNEKLFF | TGTGCCAGCTCACCAAGACACACAGCAACTAATGAAAAACTGTTTTTT
TRBJ2-1 | - | TRBV5-1 | 16 | TRBD2 | CASSLAPGLDIYEQFF | TGCGCCAGCAGCTTAGCCCCCGGACTAGATATCTATGAGCAGTTCTTC
TRBJ2-6 | - | TRBV28 | 12 | - | CASSHDRRLSLF | TGTGCCAGCAGCCACGACAGGCGCCTTTCCCTTTTC
TRBJ2-1 | - | TRBV30 | 14 | TRBD2 | CACQTSGPYNEQFF | TGTGCCTGCCAAACTAGCGGTCCTTACAATGAGCAGTTCTTC
TRBJ1-1 | - | TRBV3-1/TRBV3-2 | 14 | - | CASVGGIMNTEAFF | TGTGCCAGCGTCGGGGGGATTATGAACACTGAAGCTTTCTTT
TRBJ2-1 | few | TRBV6-1 | 17 | TRBD1 | CASSGVLGTGARNEQFF | TGTGCCAGCAGTGGAGTCCTTGGGACAGGGGCCAGGAATGAGCAGTTCTTC
TRBJ1-2 | few | TRBV4-1 | 17 | - | CASSLKVSWGNNDGYTF | TGCGCCAGCAGCCTGAAAGTTTCCTGGGGCAATAACGATGGCTACACCTTC
TRBJ2-6 | once | TRBV9 | 22 | TRBD1 | CASSVAHGTGLSVYSGANVLTF | TGTGCCAGCAGCGTCGCCCACGGGACAGGGTTGTCGGTCTACTCTGGGGCCAACGTCCTGACTTTC
TRBJ1-2 | - | TRBV24-1 | 16 | TRBD1 | CATSDGKTGFPYGYTF | TGTGCCACCAGTGACGGGAAGACAGGGTTCCCCTATGGCTACACCTTC
TRBJ1-6 | - | TRBV30 | 14 | TRBD1 | CAWDGTGINSPLHF | TGTGCCTGGGATGGGACAGGGATAAATTCACCCCTCCACTTT
TRBJ1-4 | - | TRBV19 | 14 | - | CASTPPGLGEKLFF | TGTGCCAGTACTCCACCCGGACTTGGTGAAAAACTGTTTTTT
TRBJ2-7 | - | TRBV6-5 | 14 | - | CASSRSVGGYEQYF | TGTGCCAGCAGTAGAAGTGTGGGGGGCTACGAGCAGTACTTC
TRBJ1-6 | few | TRBV30 | 15 | - | CAWSPGGGRSSPLHF | TGTGCCTGGAGTCCCGGGGGGGGGCGAAGTTCACCCCTCCACTTT